This TCR beta chain was identified during a study of breast tumors, draining lymph nodes, adjacent tissues. Samples came from axillary lymph nodes draining the breast cancer. Looked up from germline, CDR1 is SQVTM and CDR2 is ANQGSEA. The CDR3 has 14 amino acids. Trimming removed 7 bases at V and 0 bases at J, with 13 bases between. MiXCR was run by TCRdb on the multiplex PCR reads, yielding one entry per CDR3 protein. The sample shows about 230,000 distinct CDR3 sequences, 32% of them seen only once. This clonotype originated in a female donor with breast cancer. Some clones in this sample may be carry-over from other donors' samples. Source material: axillary lymph node tissue. V gene TRBV29-1 combines with J gene TRBJ2-1, with unresolved D. DNA for the CDR3: TGCAGCGCCGGTAGTGCAGGCTCCTACAATGAGCAGTTCTTC. Amino acids: CSAGSAGSYNEQFF.